These 11 T cell receptor beta chains came from one sample sequenced in a study of blood T cell repertoires in COVID-19. Sequenced by immunoSEQ multiplex PCR; TCRdb stores in-frame clones only, minus some. The sample includes 220,000 or so clones, approximately 90% seen only once; the top ten take 10% to 13%. The specimen was peripheral blood. Receptors originate from a woman aged 45-65 years with COVID-19, enrolled during active disease.

The chain combines TRBV7-2 with TRBJ2-7; 10 bases are a match to TRBD2. Trimming cost V 3 bases and J 0 bases; bases outside gene matches: 5. CDR3 length equals 16 residues. CDR1 SGHTA and CDR2 FQGNSA come from the germline V gene. This CDR3 is CASSLERGGFSYEQYV. Written as DNA, the CDR3 is TGTGCCAGCAGCTTGGAGCGGGGGGGTTTCTCCTACGAGCAGTACGTC.

The chain employs TRBV10-3 and TRBJ1-1; tentatively, D is TRBD1 (5 bases). Germline CDR1 ENHRY, CDR2 SYGVKD. Trimming stripped 4 bases from V and 1 base from J, with 10 bases between. The CDR3 is 14 residues long. The CDR3 here is CAISVVQANTEAFF. The CDR3, as DNA: TGTGCCATCAGTGTTGTACAGGCGAACACTGAAGCTTTCTTT.

The chain is built from TRBV25-1 and TRBJ2-2, with 9 bases fitting TRBD2. This CDR3 spans 14 amino acids. Trimming took 6 bases from V and 5 from J; bases not matched to a gene: 4. The germline CDR1 and CDR2 sequences are MGHDK and SYGVNS. Here the CDR3 DNA reads TGTGCCAGCAGGCCCAGCGGGGGGACCGGGGAGCTGTTTTTT. Its translation is CASRPSGGTGELFF.

The chain couples TRBV28 to TRBJ1-3, with 7 positions matching TRBD1. V was clipped by 5 bases and J by 2 bases; unmatched bases: 6. The germline CDR1 and CDR2 sequences are MDHEN and SYDVKM. The CDR3 spans 15 residues. The CDR3 reads CASSPDRAPGNTIYF. Written as DNA, the CDR3 is TGTGCCAGCAGTCCAGACAGGGCCCCTGGAAACACCATATATTTT.

This chain joins TRBV3-1 (or the pseudogene TRBV3-2) and TRBJ2-3, with D maybe TRBD1 (6 bases). Germline V lookup: CDR1 LGHDT, CDR2 YNNKEL (reference sequence). This CDR3 is built from 15 residues. V dropped 1 base and J dropped 2 bases, with 10 bases sitting between them. In DNA form, the CDR3 reads TGTGCCAGCAGCCAAGCGACAGGATTCACAGATACGCAGTATTTT. Its protein product is CASSQATGFTDTQYF.

This chain joins TRBV6-2 or TRBV6-3 and TRBJ1-1, with D unresolved. Germline CDR1 MNHEY, CDR2 SVGEGT. The V and J ends lost 0 bases and 5 bases respectively, with 10 bases between them. This CDR3 region has 14 residues. CDR3 in amino acids: CASSYSGGSTEAFF. In DNA form, the CDR3 reads TGTGCCAGCAGTTACTCAGGAGGGAGTACTGAAGCTTTCTTT.

The chain carries TRBV19 and TRBJ2-3, with 10 bases aligning to TRBD2. The trim removed 5 bases at V and 1 base at J, leaving 3 bases unmatched. The germline V gene encodes CDR1 LNHDA and CDR2 SQIVND (reference sequence). This CDR3 is 15 amino acids long. The DNA of the CDR3 is TGTGCCAGTAGTCGAAGCGGGGGGGGCACAGATACGCAGTATTTT. Amino acids: CASSRSGGGTDTQYF.

This chain links TRBV14 with TRBJ2-2; 11 nucleotides agree with TRBD2. CDR3 length: 15 amino acids. V lost 6 bases to trimming and J lost 1 base; unmatched junction nucleotides: 1. In germline, CDR1 is SGHDN, CDR2 FVKESK. As DNA, the CDR3 is TGTGCCAGCAGACTAGCGGGAGTGAACACCGGGGAGCTGTTTTTT. Translation: CASRLAGVNTGELFF.

The J gene is TRBJ2-1, the V gene TRBV3-1 (or the pseudogene TRBV3-2), with D possibly matching TRBD1 (5 bases). Germline CDR1 is LGHDT and CDR2 is YNNKEL (reference sequence). V lost 1 base and J 0 bases, leaving 19 bases between the germline ends. CDR3 length equals 19 residues. CDR3 coding DNA: TGTGCCAGCAGCCAAGGAGCACCGATCAGGGAATCCTCCTACAATGAGCAGTTCTTC. It yields the protein CASSQGAPIRESSYNEQFF.

The chain joins TRBV15 to TRBJ1-3; 7 bases agree with TRBD1. Germline V lookup: CDR1 LNHNV, CDR2 YYDKDF (reference sequence). The CDR3 consists of 16 residues. V shed 3 bases, J shed 1 base, and the junction held 6 bases outside the gene matches. CDR3 in amino acids: CATSSGQVLSGNTIYF. The CDR3 nucleotides read TGTGCCACCAGCAGCGGACAGGTCCTTTCTGGAAACACCATATATTTT.

This clone was counted once. The chain employs TRBV3-1 (or the pseudogene TRBV3-2) and TRBJ1-5; no reliable D call. Deletions cut 4 bases from V and 7 bases from J, with 11 bases between. The CDR3 runs to 13 residues. Germline V gene sequence: CDR1 LGHDT, CDR2 YNNKEL (reference sequence). Here the CDR3 reads CASSLGGRQPQHF. The CDR3 region has the DNA TGTGCCAGCAGCCTAGGAGGGAGACAGCCCCAGCATTTT.